A selection of T cell receptor beta chains follows, all from one sample in a study of blood T cell repertoires in COVID-19. Data came from immunoSEQ multiplex PCR; TCRdb stores just in-frame clones and leaves some out. The sample lists about 260,000 clones, about 84% occurring once. Sequencing used PBMCs or T cells enriched from blood (not recorded which). These receptors all come from a woman in her forties or fifties who had recovered from COVID-19. Both conserved end residues are part of each CDR3. The D gene is left open where the match is weak. Clone size, where shown, is once, few, many, or a class for clones that have expanded.

cdr3_nt cdr3_aa v_call d_call j_call clone_size
TGTGCCAGCAGCCCCCCTCTGGAGGCGTGGGAGACCCAGTACTTC CASSPPLEAWETQYF TRBV11-3 . TRBJ2-5 .
TGTGCCAGCAGCGTAGGACAGGCCTCCCGGGTGCAGTATTTT CASSVGQASRVQYF TRBV9 . TRBJ2-3 .
TGTGCCAGCGCCAGTAACCAAGAGACCCAGTACTTC CASASNQETQYF TRBV27 . TRBJ2-5 .
TGTGCCAGCAGCCGAGGGACAGGGGGCACCGGGGAGCTGTTTTTT CASSRGTGGTGELFF TRBV5-4 TRBD1 TRBJ2-2 .
TGTGCCAGCAGCTTCCCAGGCTTCAACGAGCAGTACTTC CASSFPGFNEQYF TRBV7-2 . TRBJ2-7 .
TGTGCCAGCAGCCAAGGTACGGGGGGGGCCTACAATGAGCAGTTCTTC CASSQGTGGAYNEQFF TRBV4-2 TRBD2 TRBJ2-1 .
TGCAGTGCTAGCGTTAACACTGAAGCTTTCTTT CSASVNTEAFF TRBV20-1 . TRBJ1-1 .
TGTGCCAGTAGTATGGGGACTAGCGGTGGAGATACGCAGTATTTT CASSMGTSGGDTQYF TRBV19 TRBD2 TRBJ2-3 .
TGTGCCAGCAGCTTATCAGGGGGCGGGCGCCAAGAGACCCAGTACTTC CASSLSGGGRQETQYF TRBV7-9 TRBD1 TRBJ2-5 .
TGTGCCAGTAGTATAGCGCGGGGAAGCAATCAGCCCCAGCATTTT CASSIARGSNQPQHF TRBV19 . TRBJ1-5 .
TGTGCCAGCAGCCTCGACACTGAAGCTTTCTTT CASSLDTEAFF TRBV25-1 . TRBJ1-1 .
TGTGCCAGCAGGACCGCGGGCCCTAGCTCCTACAATGAGCAGTTCTTC CASRTAGPSSYNEQFF TRBV6-6 . TRBJ2-1 .
TGCGCCAGCAGCTTGGACCCAGGGAACTATGGCTACACCTTC CASSLDPGNYGYTF TRBV5-1 . TRBJ1-2 .
TGCGCCAGCAGAAAGGAAGGGGGCTTCGTGTCCGGGGAGCTGTTTTTT CASRKEGGFVSGELFF TRBV5-1 TRBD1 TRBJ2-2 .
TGTGCCTGGAGTGAAGGAGTTGCAACTAATGAAAAACTGTTTTTT CAWSEGVATNEKLFF TRBV30 . TRBJ1-4 few
TGTGCCAGCAGCTCACAGGGAGATCCTGAAGCTTTCTTT CASSSQGDPEAFF TRBV7-9 . TRBJ1-1 .
TGTGCCAGCGCCTCCGGTCCAGGGTTCGGTCAAGAGACCCAGTACTTC CASASGPGFGQETQYF TRBV5-6 . TRBJ2-5 .
TGTGCCAGCAGCGTCACACCAGTAGTGGGAGGTGAGACCCAGTACTTC CASSVTPVVGGETQYF TRBV9 . TRBJ2-5 once
TGCGCCAGCAGACAGGGGACCGGGGAGCTGTTTTTT CASRQGTGELFF TRBV10-1 TRBD1 TRBJ2-2 .
TGTGCCATCGCCATGAAGCGGGGGAGCTACACCTTC CAIAMKRGSYTF TRBV10-3 . TRBJ1-2 .
TGTGCCAGCAGCTTCGGACAGAAACCGTACGAGCAGTACTTC CASSFGQKPYEQYF TRBV7-9 . TRBJ2-7 .
TGCGCCAGCAGTGAGTCGTCTTATGGCTACACCTTC CASSESSYGYTF TRBV10-1 . TRBJ1-2 .
TGTGCCAGCAGAGATTGGACAGGGGTTGGCGAGACCCAGTACTTC CASRDWTGVGETQYF TRBV2 TRBD1 TRBJ2-5 .
TGTGCCAGCAGCCCTCGGCCACAGGGGATCACCGGGGAGCTGTTTTTT CASSPRPQGITGELFF TRBV7-3 TRBD1 TRBJ2-2 .
TGTGCCAGCAGCCCCGACAGAAACTATGGCTACACCTTC CASSPDRNYGYTF TRBV11-3 . TRBJ1-2 .
TGTGCCACCAGTGATTCGACAGGAGCGAACACCGGGGAGCTGTTTTTT CATSDSTGANTGELFF TRBV24-1 . TRBJ2-2 .
TGCGCCAGCAGCCAACGACAGGGATCTGGAAACACCATATATTTT CASSQRQGSGNTIYF TRBV4-1 TRBD1 TRBJ1-3 .
TGTGCCAGCAGTTACTCGACTGCAACTAATGAAAAACTGTTTTTT CASSYSTATNEKLFF TRBV6-5 . TRBJ1-4 .
TGTGCCAGTAGGGACGGGGGTCAGCCCCAGCATTTT CASRDGGQPQHF TRBV19 . TRBJ1-5 .
TGTGCCAGCAGTGCGCGACCCGGGACAGGGGGTTTCTTT CASSARPGTGGFF TRBV27 TRBD1 TRBJ1-1 once
TGTGCCAGCAGCTTTCGAGGCGACGAGACCCAGTACTTC CASSFRGDETQYF TRBV11-2 . TRBJ2-5 .
TGTGCCAGCAGCTTAGATTGGGGAGACAATGAGCAGTTCTTC CASSLDWGDNEQFF TRBV11-2 . TRBJ2-1 once
TGTGCCAGTCGGGGGGGGCCTTTCTACGAGCAGTACTTC CASRGGPFYEQYF TRBV19 TRBD2 TRBJ2-7 .
TGTGCCAGCAGTGAATTAGGAGGGTGGAGCTCCTACAATGAGCAGTTCTTC CASSELGGWSSYNEQFF TRBV6-1 . TRBJ2-1 .
TGTGCCAGCAGCAGAGGACAGAACACTGAAGCTTTCTTT CASSRGQNTEAFF TRBV6-4 . TRBJ1-1 .
TGTGCCAGCGACGCTGTGGGCACAGGGGACACTGAAGCTTTCTTT CASDAVGTGDTEAFF TRBV6-5 TRBD1 TRBJ1-1 .
TGTGCCAGCAGCGCGGGGGACTCGGGAGGTGAAAAACTGTTTTTT CASSAGDSGGEKLFF TRBV9 . TRBJ1-4 .
TGTGCCAGCAGCTTAAAGGCAGGCCCGCTCTACGAGCAGTACTTC CASSLKAGPLYEQYF TRBV7-3 . TRBJ2-7 .
TGTGCCAGCTCACGGGGACAGCCCTTGTACCAAGAGACCCAGTACTTC CASSRGQPLYQETQYF TRBV18 TRBD1 TRBJ2-5 .
TGTGCCAGCAGCCAAGCGGAGACCCAGTACTTC CASSQAETQYF TRBV3-1/TRBV3-2 . TRBJ2-5 .
TGCGCCAGCAGCTGGACTATGTTCCCCGACAATGAGCAGTTCTTC CASSWTMFPDNEQFF TRBV5-1 . TRBJ2-1 .
TGCAGTGCTAGTGCGAACAGGCGCACCAATCAGCCCCAGCATTTT CSASANRRTNQPQHF TRBV20-1 . TRBJ1-5 .
TGTGCCAGCAGCCTCTCCGGGACTAGCGAGCAGTTCTTC CASSLSGTSEQFF TRBV7-3 TRBD2 TRBJ2-1 .
TGCGCCAGCAGCCAAGAAGTGAGGGTCAACTATGGCTACACCTTC CASSQEVRVNYGYTF TRBV4-1 . TRBJ1-2 .
TGTGCCAGCAGCCGCGGGACAGTTGGTGGGTCCTATAATTCACCCCTCCACTTT CASSRGTVGGSYNSPLHF TRBV14 TRBD1 TRBJ1-6 .
TGCGCCAGCAGCCAAGATCCGGGGATTGGGCAAGAGACCCAGTACTTC CASSQDPGIGQETQYF TRBV4-1 . TRBJ2-5 .
TGCAGTGCTAGTTCCGGGTTTAGCAATCAGCCCCAGCATTTT CSASSGFSNQPQHF TRBV20-1 . TRBJ1-5 .
TGTGCCAGCAGCCAAGGTGCGAGGGCCAGGGGGGCGGTCGAGCAGTACTTC CASSQGARARGAVEQYF TRBV3-1/TRBV3-2 . TRBJ2-7 .
TGCGCCAGCAGCAGGAGGGCGCGGGGTGAGACCCAGTACTTC CASSRRARGETQYF TRBV5-1 . TRBJ2-5 few
TGTGCCAGCACCCCGGGACAGGCCAGAACTGAAGCTTTCTTT CASTPGQARTEAFF TRBV27 TRBD1 TRBJ1-1 .
TGTGCCAGCAGTCCATATCCCCCGGGACTTTTAAGCAATCAGCCCCAGCATTTT CASSPYPPGLLSNQPQHF TRBV27 . TRBJ1-5 .
TGTGCCTGGAGTAGGGCTCGGCTAGCGGGAGAGACCGGGGAGCTGTTTTTT CAWSRARLAGETGELFF TRBV30 TRBD2 TRBJ2-2 .
TGTGCCAGCAGCGCAGGACAGGTTTATGGCTACACCTTC CASSAGQVYGYTF TRBV7-9 TRBD1 TRBJ1-2 .
TGCGCCAGCAGCCAAGATTTGGCGGGGAGAACCTACGAGCAGTACTTC CASSQDLAGRTYEQYF TRBV4-1 . TRBJ2-7 .
TGTGCCAGCAGTTTAGCACAGGGGGATGGCTACACCTTC CASSLAQGDGYTF TRBV12-3/TRBV12-4 TRBD1 TRBJ1-2 few